Many counts were recorded for the clone carrying this T cell receptor beta chain. The antigen remains undetermined. The ends were cut back, 8 bases at V and 3 bases at J, with 8 bases in the middle. The germline CDR1 and CDR2 sequences are SNHLY and FYNNEI. The CDR3 runs to 11 residues. The data were obtained in a study of tumor and adjacent non-tumor tissue in lung cancer. The overall study: Each sample yielded 3.5 million to 5 million productive TCRbeta reads on average. Whole-study findings and limits: Tumor repertoires had a smaller top 100 clone share than normal lung.

TCRbeta libraries were built with three rounds of nested PCR, modified from ARM-PCR. From the multiplex PCR reads, TCRdb called clonotypes with MiXCR, one entry per CDR3 protein. The sample holds 78,000 or so distinct CDR3 sequences; 65% to 90% are singletons and the top ten take about an eighth. RNA was extracted from bulk tissue without any cell sorting. The TCR sequence derives from a woman aged 45-65 years with non-small cell lung cancer. The chain employs TRBV2 and TRBJ2-7; D gene ambiguous. Sequencing was done on a sample of lung tumor tissue. The CDR3 nucleotides are TGTGCCAGCCTGACACACTACGAGCAGTACTTC. This translates into CASLTHYEQYF.